This entry features one T cell receptor beta chain sequence. Its antigen is not identified. The germline CDR1 and CDR2 sequences are MNHNS and SASEGT. The CDR3 runs 13 residues. Trimming left V 8 bases short and J 2 bases short, with 10 bases between. Template material for amplifying TCR beta CDR3 regions consisted of RNA transcripts. An initial round of RT-PCR targeting the TCR CDR3 relied on the HTBI primer set. One entry per CDR3 protein, called by TCRdb with MiXCR from the multiplex PCR reads. Among 450,000 to 650,000 distinct CDR3 sequences listed, roughly 15% were seen once. These data belong to a study of T cells in Graves' hyperthyroidism and ophthalmopathy. General study points: Within blood appeared most thyroid clonotypes that had expanded above 0.001. Ophthalmopathy and stable hyperthyroidism were told apart by a 13 V-J model.

Orbital computed tomography, thyroid ultrasound, serum thyroxine and TRAb, and clinical symptoms together informed the diagnoses. Fresh peripheral blood, under 13 ml, yielded the PBMCs. The sample taken for sequencing was blood. This TCR was recovered from a woman between 18 and 30 years old with Graves' ophthalmopathy. The chain carries TRBV6-1 and TRBJ1-5; a possible D gene is TRBD1 (5 bases). The CDR3 DNA reads as TGTGCCAGCCTGGCAGGGCGCAATCAGCCCCAGCATTTT. It codes for CASLAGRNQPQHF.